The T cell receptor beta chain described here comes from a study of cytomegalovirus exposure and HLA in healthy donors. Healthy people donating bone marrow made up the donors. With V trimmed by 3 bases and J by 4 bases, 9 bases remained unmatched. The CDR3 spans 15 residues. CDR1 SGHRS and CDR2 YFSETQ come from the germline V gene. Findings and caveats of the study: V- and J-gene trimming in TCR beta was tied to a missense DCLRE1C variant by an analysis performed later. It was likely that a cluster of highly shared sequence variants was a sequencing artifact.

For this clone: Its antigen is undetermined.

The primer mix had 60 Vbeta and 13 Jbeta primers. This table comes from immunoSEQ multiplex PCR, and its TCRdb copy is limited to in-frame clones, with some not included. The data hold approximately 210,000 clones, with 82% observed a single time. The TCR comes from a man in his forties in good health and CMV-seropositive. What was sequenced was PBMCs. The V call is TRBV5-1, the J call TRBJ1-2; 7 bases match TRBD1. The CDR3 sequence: CASSSGGGQIYGYTF. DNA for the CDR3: TGCGCCAGCAGCTCGGGGGGGGGACAGATCTATGGCTACACCTTC.